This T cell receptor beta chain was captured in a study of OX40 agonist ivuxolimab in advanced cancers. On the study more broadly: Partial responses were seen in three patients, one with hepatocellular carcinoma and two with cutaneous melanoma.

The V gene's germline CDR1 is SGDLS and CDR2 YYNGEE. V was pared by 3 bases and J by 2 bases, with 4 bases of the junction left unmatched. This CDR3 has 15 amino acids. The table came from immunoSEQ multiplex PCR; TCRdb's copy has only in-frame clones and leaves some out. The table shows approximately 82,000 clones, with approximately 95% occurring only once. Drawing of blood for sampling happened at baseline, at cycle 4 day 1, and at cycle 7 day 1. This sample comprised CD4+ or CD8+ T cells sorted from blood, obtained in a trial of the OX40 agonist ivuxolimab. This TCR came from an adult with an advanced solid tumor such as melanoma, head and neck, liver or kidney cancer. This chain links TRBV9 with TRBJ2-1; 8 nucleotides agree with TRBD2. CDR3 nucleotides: TGTGCCAGCAGCGGAGCGGGGGCTACCTACAATGAGCAGTTCTTC. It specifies CASSGAGATYNEQFF.